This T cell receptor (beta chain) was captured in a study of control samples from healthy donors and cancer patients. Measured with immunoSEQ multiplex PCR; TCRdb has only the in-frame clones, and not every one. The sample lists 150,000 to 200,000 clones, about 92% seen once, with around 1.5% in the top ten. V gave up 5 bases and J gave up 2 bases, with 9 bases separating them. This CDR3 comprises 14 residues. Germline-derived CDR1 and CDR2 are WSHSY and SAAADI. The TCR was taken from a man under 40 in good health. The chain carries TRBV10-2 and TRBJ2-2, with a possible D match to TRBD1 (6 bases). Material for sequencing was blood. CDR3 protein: CASSWDTNTGELFF. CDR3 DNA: TGCGCCAGCAGTTGGGACACCAACACCGGGGAGCTGTTTTTT.